These 30 T cell receptor beta chains were sequenced from one sample in a study of sequential checkpoint blockade in melanoma. Treatment: randomized to nivolumab then ipilimumab (arm A) or the reverse (arm B). Repertoires were generated with immunoSEQ multiplex PCR, while TCRdb's copy carries only in-frame clones and drops some. The data show about 3,200 clones, around 18% seen once. Sequencing used tumor tissue (inferred from file names), obtained from a patient given nivolumab and ipilimumab in sequence. The receptor set was obtained from a human donor with melanoma.

This clone has more than one count but fewer than ten. The rearrangement joins TRBV9 to TRBJ1-1, with TRBD1 as a possible D gene (5 bases). Germline V gene data show CDR1 as SGDLS and CDR2 as YYNGEE. CDR3 length: 15 amino acids. Trimming removed 4 bases from V and 0 bases from J, with 13 bases in between. The CDR3 reads CASSPHGALNTEAFF. The DNA for the CDR3 is TGTGCCAGCAGCCCTCATGGGGCCTTGAACACTGAAGCTTTCTTT.

By share, this clone counts as medium-sized. The DNA for the CDR3 is TGTGCCAGCAGCTTGGGGACAGGGCCAGCTTCAGCTTTCTTT. It yields the protein CASSLGTGPASAFF. The rearrangement uses TRBV11-3 and TRBJ1-1; 9 nucleotides line up with TRBD1. Germline trimming cut 3 bases from V and 10 bases from J; bases unmatched to any gene: 9. CDR1 is SGHNT, CDR2 YENEEA, per germline. This CDR3 is built from 14 residues.

This clone is medium-sized (0.01 to 0.1%). The chain employs TRBV12-2 and TRBJ1-2. TRBV12-2 is designated a pseudogene. The CDR3 has 15 amino acids. The CDR3 region is CATTSTVGSNYGYTF. The CDR3 DNA reads TGTGCCACCACCTCTACGGTCGGTTCTAACTATGGCTACACCTTC.

The table lists this clone with a few counts. The CDR3 protein is CASRASPAADTQYF. The CDR3 bases are TGCGCCAGCAGAGCGAGCCCGGCAGCAGATACGCAGTATTTT. This chain uses TRBV4-1 with TRBJ2-3; D is undetermined. The CDR3 loop spans 14 amino acids. The germline V and J ends were trimmed by 6 bases and 4 bases, with 14 bases remaining between them. Germline CDR1 reads MGHRA; CDR2 reads YSYEKL.

This chain uses TRBV19 with TRBJ1-1, with D tentatively TRBD1 (5 bases). The germline V and J ends were trimmed by 7 bases and 4 bases, with 16 bases remaining between them. Per the germline V gene, CDR1 is LNHDA and CDR2 is SQIVND (reference sequence). The CDR3 has 14 amino acids. CDR3 region: CASKGWGMGTEAFF. DNA for the CDR3: TGTGCCAGTAAGGGTTGGGGGATGGGCACTGAAGCTTTCTTT.

The rearrangement joins TRBV9 to TRBJ2-2, with D uncertain. This CDR3 region has 15 residues. V lost 5 bases and J 4 bases, leaving 15 bases between the germline ends. Germline CDR1 is SGDLS and CDR2 is YYNGEE. This CDR3 reads CASSEEKRFTGELFF. For the CDR3, the DNA is TGTGCCAGCAGTGAAGAAAAGAGGTTCACCGGGGAGCTGTTTTTT.

CDR3 sequence: CASKPGQSSYEQYF. The CDR3 coding sequence is TGTGCCAGTAAGCCGGGACAGTCTTCCTACGAGCAGTACTTC. The chain uses TRBV19 and TRBJ2-7; 7 bases are shared with TRBD1. This CDR3 has 14 amino acids. Unmatched junction bases numbered 7, after V lost 7 bases and J lost 1 base. Germline V gene lookup returns CDR1 LNHDA and CDR2 SQIVND (reference sequence).

A few counts support this clone. The rearrangement uses TRBV7-8 and TRBJ2-6; D tentatively fits TRBD1 or TRBD2 (5 bases each). The CDR3 totals 14 residues. Germline V gene sequence: CDR1 SGHVS, CDR2 FQNEAQ. With 6 bases removed from V and 3 bases from J, the gap between germline ends came to 9 bases. This CDR3 reads CASSPGRGANVLTF. The CDR3 DNA is TGTGCCAGCAGTCCGGGGCGTGGGGCCAACGTCCTGACTTTC.

The rearrangement uses TRBV5-1 and TRBJ1-1, with D possibly being TRBD1 (6 bases). CDR1 and CDR2 from the germline V gene are SGHRS and YFSETQ. CDR3 length: 14 amino acids. V lost 5 bases to trimming and J lost 5 bases, with 16 bases between them. The CDR3 DNA reads as TGCGCCAGCAGAGAACAGGGTCCACCAACTGAAGCTTTCTTT. Its translation is CASREQGPPTEAFF.

The sample holds a few counts of this clone. The chain has TRBV28 and TRBJ2-3; D uncertain. There are 12 residues in the CDR3. The germline V gene has CDR1 MDHEN and CDR2 SYDVKM. Trimming stripped 1 base from V and 9 bases from J, with 8 bases between. CDR3 sequence (DNA): TGTGCCAGCAGTTTATTGGGGATCACGCAGTATTTT. Amino acid sequence: CASSLLGITQYF.

The genes are TRBV18 and TRBJ2-3; TRBD2 is a possible D gene (5 bases). This CDR3 spans 16 amino acids. Trimming took off 2 bases at V and 0 bases at J, with 12 bases between the two ends. Germline loops: CDR1 KGHSH, CDR2 LQKENI. As DNA, the CDR3 is TGTGCCAGCTCACCATGGCTAGCTGTTAGCACAGATACGCAGTATTTT. Its translation is CASSPWLAVSTDTQYF.

This clone has only a few counts. The chain combines TRBV6-8 with TRBJ2-7; D tentatively reads TRBD1 or TRBD2 (5 bases each). The CDR3 has 13 amino acids. V was pared by 5 bases and J by 7 bases, with 15 bases between. Germline-derived CDR1 and CDR2 are MNHGY and SAAAGT. CDR3 DNA sequence: TGTGCCAGCAGTCCCGGGGCAGGGTGGGAGCAGTACGTC. It translates to CASSPGAGWEQYV.

This rearrangement joins TRBV19 to TRBJ2-7; 8 bases align to TRBD1. Germline CDR1 is LNHDA and CDR2 is SQIVND (reference sequence). J gave up 5 bases and V 5 bases, and 11 bases lay outside the gene matches. The CDR3 spans 15 residues. CDR3 residues: CASSARTGQEHEQYF. The CDR3 region has the DNA TGTGCCAGTAGTGCTCGGACAGGGCAGGAGCACGAGCAGTACTTC.

Judged by abundance, this clone is medium-sized. The chain couples TRBV6-8 to TRBJ2-7; D uncertain. CDR1 is MNHGY and CDR2 is SAAAGT in the germline V gene. Trimming cost V 8 bases and J 0 bases, with 14 bases left between them. The CDR3 length is 14 residues. CDR3: CASAVGQLSYEQYF. The DNA of the CDR3 is TGTGCCAGCGCCGTCGGGCAGCTCTCCTACGAGCAGTACTTC.

This clone was seen only a few times. The rearrangement uses TRBV14 and TRBJ2-5, with a weak D call TRBD2 (5 bases). Looked up from germline, CDR1 is SGHDN and CDR2 is FVKESK. With 4 bases removed from V and 4 bases from J, the gap between germline ends came to 22 bases. The CDR3 totals 17 residues. CDR3: CASSLRSGVASGETQYF. DNA for the CDR3: TGTGCCAGCAGCCTCAGGTCCGGGGTAGCGAGTGGAGAGACCCAGTACTTC.

This clone turned up a few times. The chain is built from TRBV28 and TRBJ1-5, with unresolved D. CDR3 length: 14 residues. From germline, CDR1 is MDHEN and CDR2 SYDVKM. Trimming removed 6 bases from V and 7 bases from J, with 16 bases in between. CDR3 protein: CASRLNSRDQPQHF. The DNA of the CDR3 is TGTGCCAGCAGGTTAAACAGCAGAGACCAGCCCCAGCATTTT.

The rearrangement uses TRBV11-3 and TRBJ2-7, with D possibly TRBD1 on 6 matching bases. The V and J ends lost 5 bases and 3 bases respectively, with 14 bases between them. Germline loops: CDR1 SGHNT, CDR2 YENEEA. The CDR3 covers 14 residues. CDR3 loop: CASSRDKTFYEQYF. CDR3 bases: TGTGCCAGCAGCCGGGACAAGACTTTCTACGAGCAGTACTTC.

This chain uses TRBV9 with TRBJ2-3, with D unresolved. With 0 bases removed from V and 10 bases from J, the gap between germline ends came to 12 bases. The germline CDR1 and CDR2 sequences are SGDLS and YYNGEE. This CDR3 has 13 amino acids. CDR3 amino acids: CASSVGYREPQYF. In DNA form, the CDR3 reads TGTGCCAGCAGCGTAGGGTATAGGGAACCGCAGTATTTT.

V is TRBV6-8 and J is TRBJ2-3; 12 bases align to TRBD2. The ends lost 5 bases at V and 5 bases at J; junction bases unmatched: 5. This CDR3 contains 15 residues. Germline values: CDR1 MNHGY, CDR2 SAAAGT. The CDR3 DNA is TGTGCCAGCAGTGTACTAGCGGGGGGCGAAGATACGCAGTATTTT. Its translation is CASSVLAGGEDTQYF.

In this sample, this clone turned up many times. V gene TRBV9 combines with J gene TRBJ2-3, with 7 bases aligning to TRBD1. The CDR3 runs to 12 residues. V was clipped by 4 bases and J by 6 bases; unmatched bases: 2. The germline V gene has CDR1 SGDLS and CDR2 YYNGEE. The chain's CDR3 is CASSPRGDTQYF. CDR3 DNA: TGTGCCAGCAGCCCCAGGGGGGATACGCAGTATTTT.

This chain uses TRBV5-1 with TRBJ1-1; possibly TRBD1 for D (5 bases). The V end lost 8 bases, the J end lost 1 base, and 15 bases lay between the germline ends. The CDR3 sequence is 14 residues long. Germline V CDR1 and CDR2: SGHRS, YFSETQ. CDR3 sequence reads: CASTWGPPNTEAFF. The CDR3 nucleotides read TGCGCCAGTACCTGGGGACCCCCGAACACTGAAGCTTTCTTT.

This clone ranks as medium-sized (0.01 to 0.1%). This chain uses TRBV11-3 with TRBJ1-1; unclear D gene. CDR1 is SGHNT and CDR2 is YENEEA in the germline V gene. V lost 5 bases and J 0 bases, leaving 13 bases between the germline ends. CDR3 length: 15 residues. The CDR3 is CASSHRTVMNTEAFF. CDR3 DNA: TGTGCCAGCAGCCACCGGACGGTCATGAACACTGAAGCTTTCTTT.

This clone was seen a handful of times. The rearrangement links TRBV6-8 to TRBJ1-2; D is undetermined. V lost 2 bases and J lost 7, with 11 bases in between. The CDR3 sequence is 13 residues long. Germline CDR1 reads MNHGY; CDR2 reads SAAAGT. For the CDR3, the DNA is TGTGCCAGCAGTTACGAGGGAGCGGGTGGCTACACCTTC. Its translation: CASSYEGAGGYTF.

V usage is TRBV5-1 and J usage is TRBJ2-5; TRBD1 matches 9 bases. The CDR3 sequence is 17 residues long. V lost 0 bases to trimming and J lost 0 bases; unmatched junction nucleotides: 6. From germline, CDR1 is SGHRS and CDR2 YFSETQ. DNA for the CDR3: TGCGCCAGCAGCTTGGTGGGGGGACAGGGACACCAAGAGACCCAGTACTTC. It translates to CASSLVGGQGHQETQYF. The full variable domain, its missing parts supplied by reference TRBV5-1 and TRBJ2-5, is KAGVTQTPRYLIKTRGQQVTLSCSPISGHRSVSWYQQTPGQGLQFLFEYFSETQRNKGNFPGRFSGRQFSNSRSEMNVSTLELGDSALYLCASSLVGGQGHQETQYFGPGTRLLVL.

This clone occurred a few times. This rearrangement joins TRBV18 to TRBJ1-5, with 7 positions matching TRBD1. The CDR3 has 16 amino acids. Trimming at V came to 3 bases and at J to 3 bases, leaving 8 bases not matched to a gene. The germline gives CDR1 KGHSH, CDR2 LQKENI. DNA of the CDR3: TGTGCCAGCTCACCGCGACAGGGACAAGACAATCAGCCCCAGCATTTT. It yields the protein CASSPRQGQDNQPQHF.

This clone was picked up a small number of times. The J gene is TRBJ2-2, the V gene TRBV6-8; 7 bases fit TRBD1. Trimming at V came to 6 bases and at J to 2 bases, leaving 9 bases not matched to a gene. This CDR3 has 16 residues. Per germline, CDR1 MNHGY and CDR2 SAAAGT. In DNA, the CDR3 is TGTGCCAGCAGGCCGTACAGGGGCCCAAACACCGGGGAGCTGTTTTTT. It translates to CASRPYRGPNTGELFF.

By share, this clone ranks as medium-sized. CDR3 nucleotides: TGCGCCAGCAGTCAGCCGAAAACCTACGAGCAGTACTTC. Translating it yields CASSQPKTYEQYF. This chain links TRBV23-1 with TRBJ2-7; D gene uncertain. TRBV23-1 is classed as an ORF, of uncertain function. Between the trimmed V and J ends, which lost 3 bases and 2 bases, there was a span of 8 bases. The CDR3 runs 13 residues.

The chain is built from TRBV28 and TRBJ1-6; 8 bases align to TRBD1. The CDR3 loop spans 13 amino acids. Germline CDR1 reads MDHEN; CDR2 reads SYDVKM. V lost 6 bases to trimming and J lost 7 bases; unmatched junction nucleotides: 2. Here the CDR3 reads CASRGQENSPLHF. The DNA for the CDR3 is TGTGCCAGCAGGGGACAGGAGAATTCACCCCTCCACTTT.

This rearrangement joins TRBV6-8 to TRBJ1-2; D unresolved. The CDR3 extends over 12 amino acids. Trimming removed 6 bases at V and 8 bases at J, with 13 bases between. The germline gives CDR1 MNHGY, CDR2 SAAAGT. Here the CDR3 DNA reads TGTGCCAGCAGCACCGACGTTGGGGGCTACACCTTC. This encodes CASSTDVGGYTF.

In its sample, this clone ranks as medium-sized. This chain uses TRBV6-8 with TRBJ2-7; unclear D gene. CDR3 length equals 15 residues. Germline values: CDR1 MNHGY, CDR2 SAAAGT. V was cut by 6 bases and J by 0 bases, with 15 bases left in between. The CDR3 coding sequence is TGTGCCAGCAGCGCCGAGTTTCGAAGCTCCTACGAGCAGTACTTC. Its protein product is CASSAEFRSSYEQYF.